Below, 14 T cell receptor beta chains from the same sample are listed, as sequenced in a study of Graves' ophthalmopathy and Graves' hyperthyroidism. Amplified material comprised TCR beta CDR3 regions derived from RNA transcripts. A first-round RT-PCR used HTBI primers, followed by a second-round multiplex PCR. TCRdb re-derived calls from the multiplex PCR reads in MiXCR, one entry per CDR3 protein. In the table there are some 350,000 distinct CDR3 sequences, about a sixth of which are singletons. The specimen sequenced was peripheral blood. The receptors stem from an adult woman with stable Graves' hyperthyroidism.

The chain employs TRBV20-1 and TRBJ1-2; 9 nucleotides agree with TRBD1. The CDR3 contains 15 residues. Germline V gene data show CDR1 as DFQATT and CDR2 as SNEGSKA (reference sequence). Trimming removed 0 bases from V and 7 bases from J; junction bases left unmatched: 9. The CDR3 nucleotides are TGCAGTGCTAGAGATCGATGGACAGGGGCAGGTGGCTACACCTTC. Residues: CSARDRWTGAGGYTF.

This clonotype was found a few times. A much bigger clone sits one base away, suggesting this may be a read error. The CDR3 protein is CASSLMPGTLGNSHLHF. CDR3 DNA: TGTGCCAGCAGTTTAATGCCTGGGACTTTGGGGAATTCACACCTCCACTTT. The chain has TRBV27 and TRBJ1-6; maybe TRBD1 (5 bases). Per the germline V gene, CDR1 is MNHEY and CDR2 is SMNVEV (reference sequence). The CDR3 totals 17 residues.

This clonotype was counted ten times or more. The chain links TRBV2 to TRBJ1-5; TRBD1 is a possible D gene (5 bases). Trimming cost V 5 bases and J 0 bases, with 11 bases left between them. CDR3 length equals 15 residues. CDR1 is SNHLY, CDR2 FYNNEI, per germline. The CDR3 DNA sequence: TGTGCCAGCAGTCCTGGGACTGCTAGCAATCAGCCCCAGCATTTT. It codes for CASSPGTASNQPQHF. The whole variable domain, filled in from reference TRBV2 and TRBJ1-5, reads EPEVTQTPSHQVTQMGQEVILRCVPISNHLYFYWYRQILGQKVEFLVSFYNNEISEKSEIFDDQFSVERPDGSNFTLKIRSTKLEDSAMYFCASSPGTASNQPQHFGDGTRLSIL.

This clonotype occurred many times. The genes are TRBV19 and TRBJ2-3; D perhaps matches TRBD2 (5 bases). Germline V gene sequence: CDR1 LNHDA, CDR2 SQIVND (reference sequence). CDR3 length equals 12 residues. V was shortened by 3 bases and J by 6 bases, with 7 bases between the two germline ends. In DNA, the CDR3 is TGTGCCAGTAGTATTTCGGGGGATACGCAGTATTTT. It encodes CASSISGDTQYF.

This clonotype showed up many times. Sequence at one end of the junction differs from germline and may be a read error. This chain links TRBV5-5 with TRBJ1-6, with unresolved D. Germline V CDR1 and CDR2: SGHKS, YYEKEE (reference sequence). There are 15 residues in the CDR3. CDR3 loop: CANSKELVSNSPLHF. The CDR3, as DNA: TGTGCCAACAGCAAGGAGTTGGTCTCTAATTCACCCCTCCACTTT.

This clonotype showed up many times. The J gene is TRBJ2-5, the V gene TRBV28; TRBD1 aligns across 8 bases. This CDR3 comprises 15 residues. Trimming took 4 bases from V and 2 from J; bases not matched to a gene: 6. Germline CDR1 and CDR2: MDHEN and SYDVKM. The CDR3 protein is CASSSVWDRQETQYF. CDR3 nucleotides: TGTGCCAGCAGTTCCGTCTGGGACAGGCAAGAGACCCAGTACTTC.

The chain links TRBV12-3 or TRBV12-4 to TRBJ1-2; D is perhaps TRBD1 (5 bases). Trimming cost V 3 bases and J 7 bases, with 12 bases left between them. The CDR3 runs to 13 residues. CDR3 loop: CASSFATGGGYTF. The CDR3 DNA reads as TGTGCCAGCAGTTTTGCTACAGGAGGTGGCTACACCTTC.

This clonotype was detected only once. V is TRBV12-3 or TRBV12-4 and J is TRBJ2-7; the match to TRBD1 covers 7 bases. The V and J ends lost 7 bases and 0 bases, in that order; junction bases with no gene match: 9. This CDR3 has 15 amino acids. CDR3 in amino acids: CASTWGTASSYEQYF. The CDR3 DNA reads TGTGCCAGCACCTGGGGGACAGCGAGCTCCTACGAGCAGTACTTC.

Remarks on this clonotype: A single base separates this from a much larger clone, so it may be a read error. This chain joins TRBV6-2 or TRBV6-3 and TRBJ2-7; 9 bases agree with TRBD2. The germline CDR1 and CDR2 sequences are MNHEY and SVGEGT. V lost 10 bases, J lost 6 bases, and 13 bases stayed unmatched. The CDR3 has 14 residues. The CDR3 DNA reads as TGTGCCATCAGCTACTATAGCGGGAGAGGCGAGCAGTACTTC. Translating gives CAISYYSGRGEQYF.

This clonotype was counted ten times or more. The rearrangement uses TRBV6-5 and TRBJ2-7, with 7 bases lining up with TRBD2. V shed 5 bases and J 4 bases; nucleotides not matched to a gene: 14. The CDR3 runs 16 residues. CDR1 is MNHEY and CDR2 is SVGAGI in the germline V gene. The CDR3 DNA is TGTGCCAGCAGTCGGGCTTTGGCTAGCGGAAATTACGAGCAGTACTTC. Translation: CASSRALASGNYEQYF.

In its sample, this clonotype was seen a few times. The chain recombines TRBV4-2 with TRBJ2-7; 10 nucleotides agree with TRBD2. Germline lookup yields CDR1 LGHNA and CDR2 YNFKEQ. The CDR3 extends over 18 amino acids. Trimming removed 0 bases from V and 5 bases from J; junction bases left unmatched: 13. CDR3: CASSQDYALGLAINEQYF. The CDR3 nucleotides are TGTGCCAGCAGCCAAGATTATGCCCTGGGACTAGCGATCAACGAGCAGTACTTC.

A word on this clonotype: The junction shows a germline mismatch at one end, possibly a read error. This rearrangement joins TRBV11-2 to TRBJ2-4, with TRBD2 matching over 7 bases. CDR1 is SGHAT and CDR2 is FQNNGV in the germline V gene. The length of the CDR3 is 17 residues. CDR3 sequence: CASTHGRGRERVNIKYF. The CDR3 DNA sequence: TGTGCCAGCACCCACGGGCGCGGGCGGGAGAGGGTAAACATTAAGTACTTC.

Ten or more counts support this clonotype. The V and J genes are TRBV29-1 and TRBJ2-3, with a weak D call TRBD1 (7 bases). CDR3 length: 14 amino acids. Germline loops: CDR1 SQVTM, CDR2 ANQGSEA. Trimming stripped 4 bases from V and 3 bases from J, with 14 bases between. The CDR3 region is CSVARDSSTDTQYF. Written as DNA, the CDR3 is TGCAGCGTTGCGCGGGACAGTAGTACAGATACGCAGTATTTT.

This clonotype was seen ten or more times. The chain has TRBV7-9 and TRBJ2-7, with D hard to call. Germline V gives CDR1 SEHNR, CDR2 FQNEAQ (reference sequence). V was shortened by 3 bases and J by 2 bases, with 11 bases between the two germline ends. The CDR3 loop spans 14 amino acids. As DNA, the CDR3 is TGTGCCAGCAGCTTTGTCCTTAGACCCTACGAGCAGTACTTC. Translating it yields CASSFVLRPYEQYF.